This paragraph reports one TCR beta chain. Its antigen remains unknown. These data originate in a study of shared clonotypes between healthy human individuals. There were no recent acute infections or vaccinations among the donors, who were healthy HIV-negative adults. The authors ran the assay at deep level. Libraries were prepared by immunoSEQ multiplex PCR; TCRdb keeps only in-frame clonotypes and omits some of them. This table has 2 million to 3 million clones, roughly 93% appearing once. The V gene's germline CDR1 is GTSNPN and CDR2 SVGIG (reference sequence). The V gene lost 0 bases and the J gene lost 7 bases, with 15 bases spanning the gap. There are 15 residues in the CDR3. Points from the study as a whole: Across a few donors, naive CD4 shared 5% to 6.5%, naive CD8 3.5% to 4%, memory CD4 approximately 2.5%, memory CD8 about 0.38%. Clonotypes which were not shared had lower generation probabilities than clonotypes that all four donors shared.

This clonotype was sampled from a man in his late teens or twenties in good health. Some clones in this sample may be carry-over from other donors' samples. The chain carries TRBV30 and TRBJ2-2, with D perhaps matching TRBD1 or TRBD2 (6 bases each). Sequencing was done on a sample of naive CD4+ T cells from PBMCs. Subset given: CD45RA+ positively selected. The CDR3 is CAWSVPSEGGGELFF. The CDR3 DNA is TGTGCCTGGAGTGTCCCTAGCGAAGGGGGCGGGGAGCTGTTTTTT.